These 11 T cell receptor beta chains were all obtained from the same sample, sequenced in a study of T cells in Graves' hyperthyroidism and ophthalmopathy. What was amplified from RNA transcripts were TCR beta CDR3 regions. HTBI primers were employed in a first-round RT-PCR of the TCR CDR3. TCRdb redid the calling of the multiplex PCR reads with MiXCR, one entry per CDR3 protein. The sample carries about 700,000 distinct CDR3 sequences, 13% to 15% recorded once. Sequenced: blood. Receptor source: a woman aged 18-30 years with Graves' hyperthyroidism.

This clonotype has a handful of counts. The CDR3: CASSQRTGVGTDTQYF. Here the CDR3 DNA reads TGCGCCAGCAGCCAACGGACAGGGGTGGGCACAGATACGCAGTATTTT. This chain connects TRBV4-1 to TRBJ2-3; 9 bases agree with TRBD1. Trimming at V came to 2 bases and at J to 1 base, leaving 4 bases not matched to a gene. The CDR3 length is 16 residues. Germline-derived CDR1 and CDR2 are MGHRA and YSYEKL.

This clonotype was found many times. The genes are TRBV3-1 and TRBJ2-5, with 8 bases matching TRBD2. The CDR3 contains 16 residues. Trimming cost V 4 bases and J 7 bases; bases outside gene matches: 14. CDR1 LGHDT and CDR2 YNNKEL come from the germline V gene (reference sequence). The CDR3 is CASSPSFQREHGTQYF. The CDR3 DNA sequence: TGTGCCAGCAGCCCATCCTTCCAGCGGGAGCACGGGACCCAGTACTTC.

The V gene is TRBV5-1, the J gene TRBJ2-1, with D possibly being TRBD2 (5 bases). The CDR3 covers 12 residues. Trimming pared 4 bases from V and 12 bases from J, leaving 14 bases between. Germline CDR1 SGHRS, CDR2 YFSETQ. CDR3 nucleotides: TGCGCCAGCAGCCTAGAGGGCCGCGGGCAGTTCTTC. It specifies CASSLEGRGQFF.

This clonotype has ten or more counts. V and J are TRBV29-1 and TRBJ2-6; possible D gene TRBD2, 6 bases. The CDR3 length is 14 residues. CDR1 and CDR2 from the germline V gene are SQVTM and ANQGSEA. Trimming left V 1 base short and J 2 bases short, with 6 bases between. The CDR3 DNA is TGCAGCGTTGAAGGGGGGGCTGGGGCCAACGTCCTGACTTTC. Translating gives CSVEGGAGANVLTF. The full variable domain, with the rest looked up from reference TRBV29-1 and TRBJ2-6, is SAVISQKPSRDICQRGTSLTIQCQVDSQVTMMFWYRQQPGQSLTLIATANQGSEATYESGFVIDKFPISRPNLTFSTLTVSNMSPEDSSIYLCSVEGGAGANVLTFGAGSRLTVL.

The V and J genes are TRBV27 and TRBJ2-3, with 9 bases identical to TRBD2. Germline trimming cut 5 bases from V and 4 bases from J; bases unmatched to any gene: 7. The CDR3 runs 15 residues. CDR1 is MNHEY, CDR2 SMNVEV, per germline (reference sequence). Here the CDR3 DNA reads TGTGCCAGCAGTCCCATAGCGGGAGTGCCAGATACGCAGTATTTT. Amino acid sequence: CASSPIAGVPDTQYF.

This clonotype appeared many times. The CDR3: CASSLSGETQYF. CDR3 bases: TGTGCCAGCAGCTTAAGCGGGGAGACCCAGTACTTC. This chain connects TRBV7-9 to TRBJ2-5, with D possibly being TRBD2 (6 bases). The CDR3 has 12 residues. Germline lookup yields CDR1 SEHNR and CDR2 FQNEAQ (reference sequence). The V and J ends lost 2 bases and 5 bases respectively, with 6 bases between them. Filled out from reference TRBV7-9 and TRBJ2-5, the complete variable domain reads DTGVSQNPRHKITKRGQNVTFRCDPISEHNRLYWYRQTLGQGPEFLTYFQNEAQLEKSRLLSDRFSAERPKGSFSTLEIQRTEQGDSAMYLCASSLSGETQYFGPGTRLLVL.

The sample holds a few counts of this clonotype. This chain uses TRBV7-7 with TRBJ2-1, with D possibly TRBD1 on 6 matching bases. This CDR3 has 13 amino acids. Germline V lookup: CDR1 SSHAT, CDR2 FNYEAQ (reference sequence). V was clipped by 5 bases and J by 6 bases, with 11 bases between them. In nucleotides, the CDR3 is TGTGCCAGCAGCCGTGTCAGGGGCAATGAGCAGTTCTTC. This encodes CASSRVRGNEQFF.

This chain joins TRBV9 and TRBJ1-1; D is possibly TRBD1 (5 bases). Trimming took 0 bases from V and 7 from J, leaving 10 bases between them. Per germline, CDR1 SGDLS and CDR2 YYNGEE. The CDR3 runs to 13 residues. The CDR3: CASSVEGTGEAFF. The CDR3 region has the DNA TGTGCCAGCAGCGTAGAGGGCACAGGTGAAGCTTTCTTT. Using reference TRBV9 and TRBJ1-1 for the parts outside the CDR3, the full variable domain is DSGVTQTPKHLITATGQRVTLRCSPRSGDLSVYWYQQSLDQGLQFLIQYYNGEERAKGNILERFSAQQFPDLHSELNLSSLELGDSALYFCASSVEGTGEAFFGQGTRLTVV.

This clonotype was detected ten times or more. The chain employs TRBV5-1 and TRBJ1-3; D possibly corresponds to TRBD1 (6 bases). The CDR3 is 16 residues long. V lost 4 bases and J 0 bases, leaving 14 bases between the germline ends. Germline V gives CDR1 SGHRS, CDR2 YFSETQ. The DNA of the CDR3 is TGCGCCAGCAGCGACGGACAGCGAATCTCTGGAAACACCATATATTTT. This translates into CASSDGQRISGNTIYF.

This clonotype was seen repeatedly, ten times or more. The V gene is TRBV30, the J gene TRBJ2-7; D ambiguous. The CDR3 runs to 13 residues. Between the trimmed V and J ends, which lost 1 base and 2 bases, there was a span of 9 bases. Germline loops: CDR1 GTSNPN, CDR2 SVGIG (reference sequence). Here the CDR3 reads CAWSGTYPYEQYF. In nucleotides, the CDR3 is TGTGCCTGGAGTGGGACCTACCCCTACGAGCAGTACTTC.

This chain connects TRBV7-3 to TRBJ2-5; D might be TRBD1 or TRBD2, each matching 5 bases. From germline, CDR1 is SGHTA and CDR2 FQGTGA. With 5 bases removed from V and 6 bases from J, the gap between germline ends came to 16 bases. The CDR3 spans 14 residues. This CDR3 reads CASSPGTSWQTQYF. For the CDR3, the DNA is TGTGCCAGCAGCCCTGGGACGTCTTGGCAGACCCAGTACTTC.